This T cell receptor beta chain was captured by sequencing in a study of shared clonotypes between healthy human individuals. V shed 6 bases, J shed 0 bases, and the junction held 7 bases outside the gene matches. The CDR3 is 16 residues long. The V gene's germline CDR1 is MNHEY and CDR2 SMNVEV (reference sequence). Profiled with immunoSEQ multiplex PCR; TCRdb holds only in-frame clones, not every one. Counted here are a few million clones, less than 95% occurring once; the ten biggest clones make up 0.37%. The chain employs TRBV27 and TRBJ2-2; 7 bases map to TRBD1. The sequence was collected from a man aged 18 to 29 in good health. Some clones in this sample may be carry-over from other donors' samples. The sample was naive CD4+ T cells from PBMCs. Subset noted: CD45RA+ positively selected. The CDR3 coding sequence is TGTGCCAGCAGGCGACAGGGAAACGCGAACACCGGGGAGCTGTTTTTT. This gives the protein CASRRQGNANTGELFF.